The rows below give T cell receptor beta chains drawn from one sample of a study of CD8 T cells in ankylosing spondylitis. TCRdb independently ran MiXCR on the 5' RACE reads; one entry per CDR3 protein. The top ten hold approximately 2.5% of the sample, which has under 250,000 distinct CDR3 sequences, more than 9% seen once. Sample: blood, either unsorted or a sorted T cell fraction (not recorded which). The receptors shown here come from a male donor with ankylosing spondylitis or in good health (not recorded which). Each CDR3 is given with its conserved first and last residue. The D gene is left open where the match is weak. Where a row states a size, it is once, few, many or the class of an expanded clone; other rows omit it.

j_gene: TRBJ1-4; v_gene: TRBV28; abundance: many; d_gene: -; CDR3aa: CASNSPAGGGEKLFF; CDR3nt: TGTGCCAGCAACTCACCAGCGGGGGGCGGTGAAAAACTGTTTTTT
j_gene: TRBJ2-5; v_gene: TRBV5-1; abundance: few; d_gene: -; CDR3aa: CASSLRQGGETQYF; CDR3nt: TGCGCCAGCAGCTTGCGACAGGGAGGGGAGACCCAGTACTTC
j_gene: TRBJ2-1; v_gene: TRBV20-1; abundance: many; d_gene: -; CDR3aa: CSAPRVDREGNEQFF; CDR3nt: TGCAGTGCCCCACGAGTGGACAGGGAGGGCAATGAGCAGTTCTTC
j_gene: TRBJ1-1; v_gene: TRBV29-1; abundance: many; d_gene: TRBD1; CDR3aa: CSGLTGGHEAFF; CDR3nt: TGCAGCGGTTTGACAGGGGGCCACGAAGCTTTCTTT
j_gene: TRBJ2-3; v_gene: TRBV20-1; abundance: many; d_gene: TRBD2; CDR3aa: CSARALAGGSQVPDTQYF; CDR3nt: TGCAGTGCTAGGGCGCTAGCGGGAGGGAGCCAGGTCCCAGATACGCAGTATTTT
j_gene: TRBJ2-7; v_gene: TRBV15; abundance: few; d_gene: -; CDR3aa: CATSRDGGLSLAEQYF; CDR3nt: TGTGCCACCAGCAGAGATGGGGGTCTTTCCCTTGCCGAGCAGTACTTC
j_gene: TRBJ2-7; v_gene: TRBV4-1; abundance: many; d_gene: -; CDR3aa: CASSRNTGFEQYF; CDR3nt: TGCGCCAGCAGCCGGAACACAGGGTTCGAGCAGTACTTC
j_gene: TRBJ2-1; v_gene: TRBV29-1; abundance: many; d_gene: -; CDR3aa: CSVETTYNEQFF; CDR3nt: TGCAGCGTTGAGACGACCTACAATGAGCAGTTCTTC
j_gene: TRBJ2-1; v_gene: TRBV27; abundance: few; d_gene: TRBD2; CDR3aa: CASSLRGLPEQFF; CDR3nt: TGTGCCAGCAGTTTGCGGGGGTTGCCGGAGCAGTTCTTC
j_gene: TRBJ2-1; v_gene: TRBV29-1; abundance: many; d_gene: -; CDR3aa: CSARPFSYNEQFF; CDR3nt: TGCAGCGCCAGACCTTTCTCCTACAATGAGCAGTTCTTC
j_gene: TRBJ2-5; v_gene: TRBV7-6; abundance: many; d_gene: -; CDR3aa: CASSLQDQETQYF; CDR3nt: TGTGCCAGCAGCTTACAGGACCAAGAGACCCAGTACTTC
j_gene: TRBJ2-3; v_gene: TRBV5-1; abundance: many; d_gene: -; CDR3aa: CASSLGVQDTQYF; CDR3nt: TGCGCCAGCAGCTTGGGCGTCCAAGATACGCAGTATTTT
j_gene: TRBJ2-3; v_gene: TRBV20-1; abundance: many; d_gene: -; CDR3aa: CSARRTPQLDTQYF; CDR3nt: TGCAGTGCTAGGAGGACACCTCAACTGGATACGCAGTATTTT
j_gene: TRBJ1-5; v_gene: TRBV18; abundance: many; d_gene: TRBD1; CDR3aa: CASSPLGDRGEPQHF; CDR3nt: TGTGCCAGCTCCCCTCTGGGCGACAGGGGGGAACCCCAGCATTTT
j_gene: TRBJ2-2; v_gene: TRBV5-1; abundance: many; d_gene: -; CDR3aa: CASRGDNGNTGELFF; CDR3nt: TGCGCCAGCAGGGGGGACAACGGGAACACCGGGGAGCTGTTTTTT
j_gene: TRBJ2-7; v_gene: TRBV12-3/TRBV12-4; abundance: many; d_gene: -; CDR3aa: CASSKTGYEQYF; CDR3nt: TGTGCCAGCAGTAAGACAGGCTACGAGCAGTACTTC
j_gene: TRBJ1-2; v_gene: TRBV10-3; abundance: many; d_gene: -; CDR3aa: CAISGIGGYGYTF; CDR3nt: TGTGCCATCAGTGGGATAGGGGGTTATGGCTACACCTTC
j_gene: TRBJ2-2; v_gene: TRBV6-5; abundance: many; d_gene: -; CDR3aa: CASSYGVDTGELFF; CDR3nt: TGTGCCAGCAGTTACGGGGTGGACACCGGGGAGCTGTTTTTT
j_gene: TRBJ2-6; v_gene: TRBV12-3/TRBV12-4; abundance: many; d_gene: -; CDR3aa: CASSLNPGVFLSGANVLTF; CDR3nt: TGTGCCAGCAGTTTAAACCCCGGGGTCTTCCTCTCTGGGGCCAACGTCCTGACTTTC
j_gene: TRBJ2-7; v_gene: TRBV7-2; abundance: few; d_gene: TRBD1; CDR3aa: CASSENRQGANF; CDR3nt: TGTGCCAGCAGCGAGAATAGACAGGGTGCGAACTTC
j_gene: TRBJ2-1; v_gene: TRBV5-1; abundance: many; d_gene: -; CDR3aa: CASSLAIRLANEQFF; CDR3nt: TGCGCCAGCAGCTTGGCCATCCGGTTGGCCAATGAGCAGTTCTTC
j_gene: TRBJ2-7; v_gene: TRBV12-3/TRBV12-4; abundance: many; d_gene: -; CDR3aa: CASSSSSYEQYF; CDR3nt: TGTGCCAGCAGTTCCAGCTCCTACGAGCAGTACTTC
j_gene: TRBJ1-2; v_gene: TRBV11-3; abundance: many; d_gene: -; CDR3aa: CASSSPSGRSLYGYTF; CDR3nt: TGTGCCAGCAGCTCCCCATCGGGACGGTCGCTCTATGGCTACACCTTC
j_gene: TRBJ2-1; v_gene: TRBV18; abundance: few; d_gene: TRBD1; CDR3aa: CASSAQGAGDNEQFF; CDR3nt: TGTGCCAGCTCAGCACAGGGGGCTGGGGACAATGAGCAGTTCTTC
j_gene: TRBJ2-3; v_gene: TRBV30; abundance: many; d_gene: -; CDR3aa: CAWSVGTDTQYF; CDR3nt: TGTGCCTGGAGTGTAGGCACAGATACGCAGTATTTT
j_gene: TRBJ2-3; v_gene: TRBV2; abundance: few; d_gene: -; CDR3aa: CASSVESTGAPSTDTQYF; CDR3nt: TGTGCCAGCAGTGTCGAGTCCACCGGGGCCCCTAGCACAGATACGCAGTATTTT
j_gene: TRBJ1-3; v_gene: TRBV6-1; abundance: many; d_gene: -; CDR3aa: CASRQGDTGNTIYF; CDR3nt: TGTGCCAGCAGACAGGGCGATACGGGAAACACCATATATTTT
j_gene: TRBJ2-2; v_gene: TRBV7-2; abundance: few; d_gene: -; CDR3aa: CASSYYNVNTGELFF; CDR3nt: TGTGCCAGCAGCTATTATAATGTAAACACCGGGGAGCTGTTTTTT
j_gene: TRBJ1-6; v_gene: TRBV4-1; abundance: -; d_gene: -; CDR3aa: CASSQDGGTGSSYNSPLHF; CDR3nt: TGCGCCAGCAGCCAAGATGGGGGAACAGGGAGCTCCTATAATTCACCCCTCCACTTT
j_gene: TRBJ2-1; v_gene: TRBV27; abundance: many; d_gene: -; CDR3aa: CASSLSYYYNEQFF; CDR3nt: TGTGCCAGCAGTTTATCGTACTACTACAATGAGCAGTTCTTC
j_gene: TRBJ2-6; v_gene: TRBV5-1; abundance: few; d_gene: -; CDR3aa: CASSYGRSGANVLTF; CDR3nt: TGCGCCAGCAGCTACGGACGGTCTGGGGCCAACGTCCTGACTTTC
j_gene: TRBJ1-5; v_gene: TRBV7-8; abundance: few; d_gene: -; CDR3aa: CASSRGGRSNQPQHF; CDR3nt: TGTGCCAGCAGCCGGGGCGGACGGAGTAATCAGCCCCAGCATTTT
j_gene: TRBJ2-5; v_gene: TRBV5-6; abundance: many; d_gene: TRBD2; CDR3aa: CASSAWTSGSRSF; CDR3nt: TGTGCCAGCAGCGCATGGACTAGCGGGAGTCGGAGCTTC
j_gene: TRBJ2-7; v_gene: TRBV6-1; abundance: many; d_gene: -; CDR3aa: CASSDWPGATEQYF; CDR3nt: TGTGCCAGCAGTGATTGGCCAGGGGCGACCGAGCAGTACTTC
j_gene: TRBJ2-1; v_gene: TRBV6-5; abundance: many; d_gene: -; CDR3aa: CASSNPVGRGPGNEQFF; CDR3nt: TGTGCCAGCAGTAACCCGGTAGGGCGCGGTCCTGGCAATGAGCAGTTCTTC
j_gene: TRBJ1-2; v_gene: TRBV12-3/TRBV12-4; abundance: many; d_gene: -; CDR3aa: CASSFGNEGYTF; CDR3nt: TGTGCCAGCAGTTTTGGGAATGAAGGCTACACCTTC
j_gene: TRBJ2-3; v_gene: TRBV3-1; abundance: -; d_gene: TRBD2; CDR3aa: CASSQDLSGGVTDTQYF; CDR3nt: TGTGCCAGCAGCCAAGATCTTAGCGGGGGGGTCACAGATACGCAGTATTTT
j_gene: TRBJ1-3; v_gene: TRBV4-1; abundance: few; d_gene: -; CDR3aa: CASSQPTGSGNTIYF; CDR3nt: TGCGCCAGCAGCCAGCCGACAGGCTCTGGAAACACCATATATTTT
j_gene: TRBJ2-7; v_gene: TRBV7-6; abundance: many; d_gene: -; CDR3aa: CASSLSTSPGEQYF; CDR3nt: TGTGCCAGCAGCTTAAGTACTAGTCCTGGCGAGCAGTACTTC
j_gene: TRBJ2-3; v_gene: TRBV25-1; abundance: many; d_gene: -; CDR3aa: CASSGRGGLYTQYF; CDR3nt: TGTGCCAGCAGTGGCCGCGGCGGGTTGTATACGCAGTATTTT
j_gene: TRBJ2-1; v_gene: TRBV24-1; abundance: many; d_gene: TRBD1; CDR3aa: CATSDGDSPYNEQFF; CDR3nt: TGTGCCACCAGTGATGGGGACAGCCCCTACAATGAGCAGTTCTTC
j_gene: TRBJ2-7; v_gene: TRBV7-9; abundance: many; d_gene: -; CDR3aa: CASSFRPYEQYF; CDR3nt: TGTGCCAGCAGCTTTAGACCCTACGAGCAGTACTTC
j_gene: TRBJ2-1; v_gene: TRBV20-1; abundance: many; d_gene: TRBD2; CDR3aa: CSAQGSSGVTEQFF; CDR3nt: TGCAGTGCCCAGGGCTCTAGCGGGGTAACTGAGCAGTTCTTC
j_gene: TRBJ2-5; v_gene: TRBV29-1; abundance: -; d_gene: -; CDR3aa: CSAEDRETQYF; CDR3nt: TGCAGCGCTGAAGATCGGGAGACCCAGTACTTC
j_gene: TRBJ2-1; v_gene: TRBV10-1; abundance: many; d_gene: TRBD2; CDR3aa: CASSDHTRLAGEVYNEQFF; CDR3nt: TGCGCCAGCAGTGACCACACGCGACTAGCGGGAGAAGTATACAATGAGCAGTTCTTC
j_gene: TRBJ2-3; v_gene: TRBV11-3; abundance: -; d_gene: TRBD2; CDR3aa: CASSLLPGLAAHILNTDTQYF; CDR3nt: TGTGCCAGCAGTCTCCTCCCGGGACTAGCGGCGCATATTCTTAACACAGATACGCAGTATTTT
j_gene: TRBJ2-7; v_gene: TRBV7-2; abundance: few; d_gene: -; CDR3aa: CASSPAQGPYEQYF; CDR3nt: TGTGCCAGCAGCCCCGCCCAGGGCCCCTACGAGCAGTACTTC
j_gene: TRBJ1-6; v_gene: TRBV6-1; abundance: many; d_gene: TRBD1; CDR3aa: CASSPTIRQGGSYNSPLHF; CDR3nt: TGTGCCAGCAGCCCAACGATCCGACAGGGAGGCTCCTATAATTCACCCCTCCACTTT
j_gene: TRBJ2-5; v_gene: TRBV21-1; abundance: many; d_gene: -; CDR3aa: CASSKDGSSGEQDPYQETQYF; CDR3nt: TGTGCCAGCAGCAAAGACGGGTCTAGCGGGGAACAAGACCCATACCAAGAGACCCAGTACTTC
j_gene: TRBJ1-2; v_gene: TRBV21-1; abundance: -; d_gene: -; CDR3aa: CASSPGPLCNYGYTF; CDR3nt: TGTGCCAGCAGCCCGGGGCCCCTCTGCAACTATGGCTACACCTTC
j_gene: TRBJ2-7; v_gene: TRBV7-9; abundance: many; d_gene: TRBD1; CDR3aa: CASGDRAYEQYF; CDR3nt: TGTGCCAGCGGAGACAGGGCTTACGAGCAGTACTTC
j_gene: TRBJ2-7; v_gene: TRBV20-1; abundance: many; d_gene: -; CDR3aa: CSAQQGYEQYF; CDR3nt: TGCAGTGCTCAACAGGGCTACGAGCAGTACTTC
j_gene: TRBJ2-1; v_gene: TRBV7-9; abundance: -; d_gene: TRBD2; CDR3aa: CASSVTSRNEQFF; CDR3nt: TGTGCCAGCAGCGTGACTAGCCGGAATGAGCAGTTCTTC
j_gene: TRBJ1-1; v_gene: TRBV3-1; abundance: few; d_gene: -; CDR3aa: CASSQDLSRPGTEAFF; CDR3nt: TGTGCCAGCAGCCAAGACTTGTCCAGGCCGGGTACTGAAGCTTTCTTT
j_gene: TRBJ2-2; v_gene: TRBV11-2; abundance: many; d_gene: -; CDR3aa: CASSFLGSGELFF; CDR3nt: TGTGCCAGCAGCTTTTTGGGTTCCGGGGAGCTGTTTTTT
j_gene: TRBJ2-7; v_gene: TRBV5-1; abundance: many; d_gene: -; CDR3aa: CASSPTGHITPYEQYF; CDR3nt: TGCGCCAGCAGCCCGACGGGCCACATTACCCCCTACGAGCAGTACTTC
j_gene: TRBJ2-3; v_gene: TRBV6-1; abundance: few; d_gene: TRBD2; CDR3aa: CASSGEAGGPSDTQYF; CDR3nt: TGTGCCAGCAGTGGGGAAGCGGGAGGGCCTTCAGATACGCAGTATTTT
j_gene: TRBJ2-2; v_gene: TRBV20-1; abundance: many; d_gene: -; CDR3aa: CSAREGGATNTGELFF; CDR3nt: TGCAGTGCTAGAGAGGGCGGGGCCACGAACACCGGGGAGCTGTTTTTT
j_gene: TRBJ2-1; v_gene: TRBV12-3/TRBV12-4; abundance: -; d_gene: -; CDR3aa: CASSPLGRGEQFF; CDR3nt: TGTGCCAGCAGCCCATTGGGCAGGGGTGAGCAGTTCTTC
j_gene: TRBJ2-5; v_gene: TRBV3-1; abundance: many; d_gene: -; CDR3aa: CASSLPTGEGFGTQYF; CDR3nt: TGTGCCAGCAGCCTACCGACAGGGGAGGGCTTCGGGACCCAGTACTTC